Listed below are T cell receptor beta chains from one sample, sequenced in a study of cytomegalovirus exposure and HLA in healthy donors. Some clones are missing from TCRdb's copy, which holds only in-frame ones; the method was immunoSEQ multiplex PCR. The data hold more than 85,000 clones, with about 13% observed a single time. Input material: PBMCs. These receptor sequences come from a man aged 35-49 years in good health and CMV-seropositive. CDR3s include the opening cysteine and the closing phenylalanine or tryptophan. The D gene is left open where the match is weak. Clone size is given for some rows only: seen once, a few or many times, or a class if the clone is expanded.

DNA: TGTGCCAGCAGTTTATCTGGCGGGAGTTCTCTCGAGCAGTACTTC; CDR3: CASSLSGGSSLEQYF; V: TRBV27; J: TRBJ2-7; size: few; D: TRBD2
DNA: TGTGCCAGCAGTCCCGAGGGACAGGGATTTTTCGAGCAGTACTTC; CDR3: CASSPEGQGFFEQYF; V: TRBV6-1; J: TRBJ2-7; size: .; D: TRBD1
DNA: TGTGCCAGTAGTTTCAGACAGGGGGCGATTCCAGATACGCAGTATTTT; CDR3: CASSFRQGAIPDTQYF; V: TRBV19; J: TRBJ2-3; size: .; D: TRBD1
DNA: TGCGCCAGCAGCCCACTAGGCATCGGCAATCAGCCCCAGCATTTT; CDR3: CASSPLGIGNQPQHF; V: TRBV5-1; J: TRBJ1-5; size: few; D: .
DNA: TGTGCCAGCAGTTTTGGAGGGGTAGATACGCAGTATTTT; CDR3: CASSFGGVDTQYF; V: TRBV27; J: TRBJ2-3; size: few; D: .
DNA: TGTGCCAGCAGCCAAGTTGGTCAGGTATACTATGGCTACACCTTC; CDR3: CASSQVGQVYYGYTF; V: TRBV14; J: TRBJ1-2; size: few; D: .
DNA: TGTGCCAGCAGTTCCGCGGGAGTCGGATACAATGAGCAGTTCTTC; CDR3: CASSSAGVGYNEQFF; V: TRBV6-5; J: TRBJ2-1; size: few; D: TRBD2
DNA: TGTGCCAGCAGCTTAGCGCACATTAGCCTTAGCACAGATACGCAGTATTTT; CDR3: CASSLAHISLSTDTQYF; V: TRBV7-9; J: TRBJ2-3; size: few; D: .
DNA: TGCGCCAGCAGCGGATGGCACAGCCCCGGGGAGCAGTACTTC; CDR3: CASSGWHSPGEQYF; V: TRBV10-1; J: TRBJ2-5; size: .; D: .
DNA: TGTGCCAGCAGTGAGGCTAGCGGGAGAGGCACAGATACGCAGTATTTT; CDR3: CASSEASGRGTDTQYF; V: TRBV6-4; J: TRBJ2-3; size: few; D: TRBD2
DNA: TGTGCCAGCAGCGTAACTGCGGGAGGAACACTAGATACGCAGTATTTT; CDR3: CASSVTAGGTLDTQYF; V: TRBV9; J: TRBJ2-3; size: .; D: TRBD2
DNA: TGTGCCAGCAGCTTAGGGGGACAGGCCAGCTATGGCTACACCTTC; CDR3: CASSLGGQASYGYTF; V: TRBV7-2; J: TRBJ1-2; size: .; D: TRBD1
DNA: TGTGCCAGCAGGCCTCAGCGGAGGAATCAGCCCCAGCATTTT; CDR3: CASRPQRRNQPQHF; V: TRBV28; J: TRBJ1-5; size: few; D: .
DNA: TGTGCCAGCAGTTACGAAACCGGGAGAGATGCGCAGTACTTC; CDR3: CASSYETGRDAQYF; V: TRBV6-6; J: TRBJ2-7; size: few; D: .
DNA: .; CDR3: CASSTSTFQETQYF; V: TRBV28; J: TRBJ2-5; size: .; D: .
DNA: TGTGCCAGTACCGTATTGGAGGGATCGAACTATGGCTACACCTTC; CDR3: CASTVLEGSNYGYTF; V: TRBV19; J: TRBJ1-2; size: .; D: .
DNA: TGTGCCAGCAGCAACGGGGAGGGCAGCCGCAACTATGGCTACACCTTC; CDR3: CASSNGEGSRNYGYTF; V: TRBV4-2; J: TRBJ1-2; size: .; D: .
DNA: TGTGCCAGCAGCCGTACTAGTAGTTCCTACGAGCAGTACTTC; CDR3: CASSRTSSSYEQYF; V: TRBV28; J: TRBJ2-7; size: few; D: .
DNA: TGTGCCAGCCAAAGGGGCGCCACTGAAGCTTTCTTT; CDR3: CASQRGATEAFF; V: TRBV6-5; J: TRBJ1-1; size: .; D: .
DNA: TGTGCCAGCCTTAACCGGGACATCCTCGCAAATGAGCAGTTCTTC; CDR3: CASLNRDILANEQFF; V: TRBV5-8; J: TRBJ2-1; size: .; D: .
DNA: TGTGCCAGCATCACCGGGGGGTCGGGCCGAGCTTTCTTT; CDR3: CASITGGSGRAFF; V: TRBV6-5; J: TRBJ1-1; size: .; D: .
DNA: TGTGCCAGCAGCCATACTAGGTACAATGAGCAGTTCTTC; CDR3: CASSHTRYNEQFF; V: TRBV7-9; J: TRBJ2-1; size: few; D: .
DNA: TGCGCCAGCAGCTCGGGGGAGATTCTAAGCTCTGGAAACACCATATATTTT; CDR3: CASSSGEILSSGNTIYF; V: TRBV5-1; J: TRBJ1-3; size: .; D: .
DNA: TGCGCCAGCAGCCAAGATCAGGGAGGCACCGGGGAGCTGTTTTTT; CDR3: CASSQDQGGTGELFF; V: TRBV4-3; J: TRBJ2-2; size: few; D: .
DNA: TGTGCAAGTCGGGTCGGGGGGGCGCTTCCTCATCGGGGCACTGAAGCTTTCTTT; CDR3: CASRVGGALPHRGTEAFF; V: TRBV12-2; J: TRBJ1-1; size: few; D: .
DNA: TGTGCCAGCAGTTTAAGGAGGAGGGCCCGTCCAGATACGCAGTATTTT; CDR3: CASSLRRRARPDTQYF; V: TRBV27; J: TRBJ2-3; size: few; D: .
DNA: TGTGCCAGTAGTACCCTCAGGACAGGGACCATCATGAACACTGAAGCTTTCTTT; CDR3: CASSTLRTGTIMNTEAFF; V: TRBV19; J: TRBJ1-1; size: .; D: TRBD1
DNA: TGCAGCGTGGGAGCAATGAACACTGAAGCTTTCTTT; CDR3: CSVGAMNTEAFF; V: TRBV29-1; J: TRBJ1-1; size: .; D: .
DNA: TGCGCCAGCAGCTGGAGACAGGGTGGTTCCTACGAGCAGTACTTC; CDR3: CASSWRQGGSYEQYF; V: TRBV5-1; J: TRBJ2-7; size: .; D: TRBD1
DNA: TGTGCCAGTAGTACCTCCGGGACAGGGCCATCTTATGGCTACACCTTC; CDR3: CASSTSGTGPSYGYTF; V: TRBV19; J: TRBJ1-2; size: .; D: TRBD1
DNA: TGTGCCATTCGGCCCCGGAACGGGACTAGCGGCACCTTAGAGCAGTTCTTC; CDR3: CAIRPRNGTSGTLEQFF; V: TRBV2; J: TRBJ2-1; size: few; D: TRBD2
DNA: TGTGCCAGCAGCTTGGGGAGGCTAGCGGGGATCACAGATACGCAGTATTTT; CDR3: CASSLGRLAGITDTQYF; V: TRBV7-2; J: TRBJ2-3; size: .; D: TRBD2
DNA: TGCAGCGTTGAGGGCTTAGATGGCCCGGGGGCTGGAAACACCATATATTTT; CDR3: CSVEGLDGPGAGNTIYF; V: TRBV29-1; J: TRBJ1-3; size: few; D: .
DNA: TGTGCTAGTGGTTTGGTACTCCGCGTAAGCACAGATACGCAGTATTTT; CDR3: CASGLVLRVSTDTQYF; V: TRBV12-5; J: TRBJ2-3; size: .; D: .
DNA: TGTGCCAGCAGTTCCAGGGTTAGCTATGGCTACACCTTC; CDR3: CASSSRVSYGYTF; V: TRBV27; J: TRBJ1-2; size: few; D: .
DNA: TGTGCCACACACGGCAATACGGGACAGGTGGGCATTCAGTACTTC; CDR3: CATHGNTGQVGIQYF; V: TRBV2; J: TRBJ2-4; size: .; D: TRBD1
DNA: TGTGCCAGCAGTGTATCGTGGCAGATAAATGAGCAGTTCTTC; CDR3: CASSVSWQINEQFF; V: TRBV6-1; J: TRBJ2-1; size: .; D: .
DNA: TGTGCCAGCAGTTACTCTACCCAGGGGGGCCCCTACGAGCAGTACTTC; CDR3: CASSYSTQGGPYEQYF; V: TRBV6-5; J: TRBJ2-7; size: .; D: .
DNA: TGTGCCAGCAGCCCCCGATCCCGTAGTGAGCAGTTCTTC; CDR3: CASSPRSRSEQFF; V: TRBV2; J: TRBJ2-1; size: .; D: .
DNA: TGTGCCAGCGGACCGGGATTGGGAATTGGGGAGCGCTACACCTTC; CDR3: CASGPGLGIGERYTF; V: TRBV7-9; J: TRBJ1-2; size: few; D: .